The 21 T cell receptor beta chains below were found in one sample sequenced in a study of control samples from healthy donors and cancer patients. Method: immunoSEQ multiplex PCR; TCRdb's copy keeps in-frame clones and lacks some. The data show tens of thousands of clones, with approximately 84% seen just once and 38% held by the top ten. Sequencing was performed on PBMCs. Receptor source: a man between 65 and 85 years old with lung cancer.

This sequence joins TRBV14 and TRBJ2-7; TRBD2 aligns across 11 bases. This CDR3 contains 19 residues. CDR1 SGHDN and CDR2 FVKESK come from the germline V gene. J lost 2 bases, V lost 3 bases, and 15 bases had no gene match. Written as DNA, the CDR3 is TGTGCCAGCAGCCAGAGGACCGGGACTAGCGGTGTCCCTCCCTACGAGCAGTACTTC. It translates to CASSQRTGTSGVPPYEQYF.

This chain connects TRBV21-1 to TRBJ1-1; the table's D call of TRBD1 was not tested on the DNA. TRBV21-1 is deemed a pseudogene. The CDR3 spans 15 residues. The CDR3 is CASSKASDSLIEAFF. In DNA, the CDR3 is TGTGCCAGCAGCAAAGCGTCCGACAGCCTCATTGAAGCTTTCTTT.

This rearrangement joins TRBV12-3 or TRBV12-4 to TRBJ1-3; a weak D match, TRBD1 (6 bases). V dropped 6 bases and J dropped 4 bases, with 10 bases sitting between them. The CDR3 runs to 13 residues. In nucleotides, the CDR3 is TGTGCCAGCAGCTCCGGGACAGGAAACACCATATATTTT. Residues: CASSSGTGNTIYF.

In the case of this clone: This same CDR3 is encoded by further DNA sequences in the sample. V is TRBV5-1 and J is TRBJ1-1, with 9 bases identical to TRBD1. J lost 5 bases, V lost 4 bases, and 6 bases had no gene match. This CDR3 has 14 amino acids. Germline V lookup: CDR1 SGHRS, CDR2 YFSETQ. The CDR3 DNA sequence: TGCGCCAGCAGCAGTGGACAGGGGAAAACTGAAGCTTTCTTT. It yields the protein CASSSGQGKTEAFF.

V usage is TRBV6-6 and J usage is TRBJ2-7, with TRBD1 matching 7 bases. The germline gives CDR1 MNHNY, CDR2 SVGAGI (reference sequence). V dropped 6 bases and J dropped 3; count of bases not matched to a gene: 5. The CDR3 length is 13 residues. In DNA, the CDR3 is TGTGCCAGCAGCCGGGACAGAATCTACGAGCAGTACTTC. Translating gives CASSRDRIYEQYF.

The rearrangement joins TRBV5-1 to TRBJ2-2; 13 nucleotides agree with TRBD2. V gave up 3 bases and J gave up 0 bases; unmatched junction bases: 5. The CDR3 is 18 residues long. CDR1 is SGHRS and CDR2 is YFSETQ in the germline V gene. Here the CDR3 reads CASSSTSGGSANTGELFF. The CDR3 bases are TGCGCCAGCAGCTCGACTAGCGGGGGGAGCGCGAACACCGGGGAGCTGTTTTTT.

The CDR3 sequence: CASNRDRSYGYTF. The CDR3 DNA sequence: TGTGCCAGTAATCGCGACAGGAGCTATGGCTACACCTTC. This sequence joins TRBV19 and TRBJ1-2, with D perhaps TRBD1 (6 bases). The CDR3 is 13 residues long. CDR1 and CDR2 from the germline V gene are LNHDA and SQIVND (reference sequence). Trimming shortened V by 7 bases and J by 4 bases, and 13 bases separated the two germline ends. The whole variable domain, remainder taken from reference TRBV19 and TRBJ1-2, is DGGITQSPKYLFRKEGQNVTLSCEQNLNHDAMYWYRQDPGQGLRLIYYSQIVNDFQKGDIAEGYSVSREKKESFPLTVTSAQKNPTAFYLCASNRDRSYGYTFGSGTRLTVV.

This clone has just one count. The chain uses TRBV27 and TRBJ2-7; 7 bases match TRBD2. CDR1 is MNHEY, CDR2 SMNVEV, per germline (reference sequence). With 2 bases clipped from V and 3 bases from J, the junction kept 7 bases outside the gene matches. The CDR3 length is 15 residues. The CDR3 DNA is TGTGCCAGCAGTTTAAGGGAGGGATCGATCTACGAGCAGTACTTC. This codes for CASSLREGSIYEQYF.

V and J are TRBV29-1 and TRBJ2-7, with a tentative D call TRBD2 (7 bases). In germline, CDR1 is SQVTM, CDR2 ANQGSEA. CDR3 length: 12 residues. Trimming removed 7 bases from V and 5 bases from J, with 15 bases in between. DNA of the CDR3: TGCAGCGCTCGTCGCGGGGGCGACGAGCAGTACTTC. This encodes CSARRGGDEQYF.

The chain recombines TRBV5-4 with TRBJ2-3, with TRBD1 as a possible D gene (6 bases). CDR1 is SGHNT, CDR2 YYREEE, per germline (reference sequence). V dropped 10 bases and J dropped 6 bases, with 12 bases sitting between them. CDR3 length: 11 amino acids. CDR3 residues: CAATRGDTQYF. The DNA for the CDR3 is TGTGCCGCCACAAGGGGGGATACGCAGTATTTT.

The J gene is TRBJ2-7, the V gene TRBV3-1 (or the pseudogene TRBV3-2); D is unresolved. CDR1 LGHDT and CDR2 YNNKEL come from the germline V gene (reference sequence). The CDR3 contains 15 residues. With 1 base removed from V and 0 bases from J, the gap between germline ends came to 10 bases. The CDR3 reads CASSQVVGASYEQYF. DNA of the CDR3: TGTGCCAGCAGCCAAGTCGTGGGCGCCTCCTACGAGCAGTACTTC.

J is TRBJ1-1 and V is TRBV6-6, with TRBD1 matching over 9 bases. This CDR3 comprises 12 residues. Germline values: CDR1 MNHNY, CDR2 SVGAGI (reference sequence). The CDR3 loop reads CGGQGKDTEAFF. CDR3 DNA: TGTGGAGGACAGGGGAAGGACACTGAAGCTTTCTTT.

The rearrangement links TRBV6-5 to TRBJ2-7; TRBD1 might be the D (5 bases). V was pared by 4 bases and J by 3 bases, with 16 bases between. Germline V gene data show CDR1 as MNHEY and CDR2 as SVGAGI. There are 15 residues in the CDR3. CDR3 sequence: CASSLSGWANYEQYF. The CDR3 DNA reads TGTGCCAGCAGTTTGTCAGGGTGGGCCAACTACGAGCAGTACTTC.

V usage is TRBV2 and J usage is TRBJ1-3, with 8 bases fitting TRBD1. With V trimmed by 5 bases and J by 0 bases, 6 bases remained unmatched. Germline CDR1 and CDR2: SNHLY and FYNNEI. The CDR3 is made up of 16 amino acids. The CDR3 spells CASSPDRVNSGNTIYF. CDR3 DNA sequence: TGTGCCAGCAGTCCGGACAGGGTCAACTCTGGAAACACCATATATTTT.

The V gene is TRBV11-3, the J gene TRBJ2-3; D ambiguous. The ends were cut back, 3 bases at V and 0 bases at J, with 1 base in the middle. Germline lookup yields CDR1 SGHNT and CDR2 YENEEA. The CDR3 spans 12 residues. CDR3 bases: TGTGCCAGCAGCTTTAGCACAGATACGCAGTATTTT. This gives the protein CASSFSTDTQYF.

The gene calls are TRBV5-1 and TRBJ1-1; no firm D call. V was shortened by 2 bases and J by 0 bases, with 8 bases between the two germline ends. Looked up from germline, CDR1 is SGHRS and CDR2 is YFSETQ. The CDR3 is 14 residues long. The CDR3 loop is CASSLTRMNTEAFF. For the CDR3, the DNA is TGCGCCAGCAGCTTAACCAGGATGAACACTGAAGCTTTCTTT.

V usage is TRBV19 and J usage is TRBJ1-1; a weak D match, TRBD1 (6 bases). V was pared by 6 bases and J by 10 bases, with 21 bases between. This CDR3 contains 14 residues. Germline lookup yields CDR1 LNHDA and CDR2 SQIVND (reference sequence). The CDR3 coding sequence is TGTGCCAGTAGCAAAAGTCAGAGGGGGGCAGCAGCTTTCTTT. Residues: CASSKSQRGAAAFF.

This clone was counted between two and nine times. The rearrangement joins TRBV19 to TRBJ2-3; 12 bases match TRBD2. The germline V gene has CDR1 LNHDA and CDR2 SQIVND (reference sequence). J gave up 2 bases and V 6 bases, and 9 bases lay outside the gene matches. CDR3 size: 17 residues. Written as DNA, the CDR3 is TGTGCCAGTAGGACTAGCGGGGGTGCCTCCTTCACAGATACGCAGTATTTT. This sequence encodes CASRTSGGASFTDTQYF.

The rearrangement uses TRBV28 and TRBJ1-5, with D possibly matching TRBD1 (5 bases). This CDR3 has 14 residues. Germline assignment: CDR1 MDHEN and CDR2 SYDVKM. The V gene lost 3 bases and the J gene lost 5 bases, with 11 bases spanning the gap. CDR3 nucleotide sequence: TGTGCCAGCAGTTTGGGGGGAGACTATCAGCCCCAGCATTTT. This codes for CASSLGGDYQPQHF.

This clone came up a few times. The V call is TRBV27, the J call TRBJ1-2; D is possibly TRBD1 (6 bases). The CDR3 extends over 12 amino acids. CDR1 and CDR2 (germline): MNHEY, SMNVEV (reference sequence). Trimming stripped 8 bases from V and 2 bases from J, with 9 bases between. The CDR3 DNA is TGTGCCAGCCGAACAGGGAACTATGGCTACACCTTC. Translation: CASRTGNYGYTF.

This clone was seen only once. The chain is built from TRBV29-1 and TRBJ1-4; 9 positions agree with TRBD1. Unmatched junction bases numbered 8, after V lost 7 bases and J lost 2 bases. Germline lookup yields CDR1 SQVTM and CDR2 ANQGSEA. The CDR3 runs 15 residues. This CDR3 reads CSARTGTGTNEKLFF. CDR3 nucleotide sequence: TGCAGCGCAAGAACCGGGACAGGGACTAATGAAAAACTGTTTTTT. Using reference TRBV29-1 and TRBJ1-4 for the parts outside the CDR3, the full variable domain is SAVISQKPSRDICQRGTSLTIQCQVDSQVTMMFWYRQQPGQSLTLIATANQGSEATYESGFVIDKFPISRPNLTFSTLTVSNMSPEDSSIYLCSARTGTGTNEKLFFGSGTQLSVL.